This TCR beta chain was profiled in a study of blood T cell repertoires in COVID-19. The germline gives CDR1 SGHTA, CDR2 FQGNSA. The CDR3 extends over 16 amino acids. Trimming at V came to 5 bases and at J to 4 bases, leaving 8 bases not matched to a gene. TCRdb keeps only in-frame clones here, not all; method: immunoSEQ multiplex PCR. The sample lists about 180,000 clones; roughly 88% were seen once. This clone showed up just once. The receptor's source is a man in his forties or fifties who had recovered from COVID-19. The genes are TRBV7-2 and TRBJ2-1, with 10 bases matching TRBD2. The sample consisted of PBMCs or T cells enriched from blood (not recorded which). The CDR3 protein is CASSPRRTSGYNEQFF. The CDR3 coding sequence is TGTGCCAGCAGCCCCCGACGGACTAGCGGATACAATGAGCAGTTCTTC.